The TCR beta chain under discussion was sequenced for a study of CD8 T cells in ankylosing spondylitis. V was pared by 5 bases and J by 3 bases, with 13 bases between. Germline V lookup: CDR1 MDHEN, CDR2 SYDVKM. The CDR3 contains 14 residues. Library preparation for TCR beta used quantitative 5'-RACE with molecular barcodes. MiXCR was run by TCRdb on the 5' RACE reads, yielding one entry per CDR3 protein. The sample holds around 150,000 distinct CDR3 sequences; about 10% are singletons and the top ten take about 4%. Sequencing was performed on blood, either unsorted or a sorted T cell fraction (not recorded which). The chain employs TRBV28 and TRBJ1-1; no clear D. The receptor comes from a female donor with ankylosing spondylitis or in good health (not recorded which). The CDR3 DNA reads as TGTGCCAGCAGTGCGGGCCACGTACACACTGAAGCTTTCTTT. This translates into CASSAGHVHTEAFF.